This T cell receptor (beta chain) is drawn from a study of cytomegalovirus exposure and HLA in healthy donors. V shed 0 bases, J shed 10 bases, and the junction held 7 bases outside the gene matches. The CDR3 extends over 15 amino acids. CDR1 and CDR2 (germline): SGDLS, YYNGEE. This PCR relied on a set of 60 Vbeta primers and 13 Jbeta primers. Clones were sequenced by immunoSEQ multiplex PCR, and TCRdb holds only the in-frame ones, with some missing. The sample lists tens of thousands of clones; less than 80% were seen once. This TCR came from a man aged 35 to 55 in good health and CMV-seropositive. The chain combines TRBV9 with TRBJ1-6; 7 nucleotides agree with TRBD1. Input material: PBMCs. The CDR3 spells CASSVGAGGGSPLHF. In nucleotides, the CDR3 is TGTGCCAGCAGCGTAGGAGCAGGGGGAGGATCACCCCTCCACTTT.